The entry below gives a single T cell receptor beta chain sequence along with its context. Its antigen is still unknown. The data originate from a study of OX40 agonist ivuxolimab in advanced cancers. Study-level points and caveats: Near-lowest levels of clonal expansion characterized partial responders at 0.1-3.0 mg/kg. At 0.1 to 3.0 mg/kg and by week 6, CD4+ and CD8+ T cells in the blood had expanded clonally.

Generated by immunoSEQ multiplex PCR, the TCRdb table keeps only in-frame clones and is missing some. The sample lists over 85,000 clones; roughly 88% were seen once. The investigators sampled blood at baseline, at cycle 4 day 1, and at cycle 7 day 1. CDR3 length: 17 residues. Germline V lookup: CDR1 MNHNS, CDR2 SASEGT. V was shortened by 3 bases and J by 6 bases, with 21 bases between the two germline ends. Sequences were derived from CD4+ or CD8+ T cells sorted from blood, sampled in a trial of the OX40 agonist ivuxolimab. This receptor was taken from an adult with an advanced solid tumor such as melanoma, head and neck, liver or kidney cancer. The V gene is TRBV6-1, the J gene TRBJ2-1; possible D gene TRBD2, 6 bases. CDR3 loop: CASSDETGDRDSNEQFF. The CDR3 nucleotides are TGTGCCAGCAGTGACGAGACGGGAGACAGAGATTCCAATGAGCAGTTCTTC.